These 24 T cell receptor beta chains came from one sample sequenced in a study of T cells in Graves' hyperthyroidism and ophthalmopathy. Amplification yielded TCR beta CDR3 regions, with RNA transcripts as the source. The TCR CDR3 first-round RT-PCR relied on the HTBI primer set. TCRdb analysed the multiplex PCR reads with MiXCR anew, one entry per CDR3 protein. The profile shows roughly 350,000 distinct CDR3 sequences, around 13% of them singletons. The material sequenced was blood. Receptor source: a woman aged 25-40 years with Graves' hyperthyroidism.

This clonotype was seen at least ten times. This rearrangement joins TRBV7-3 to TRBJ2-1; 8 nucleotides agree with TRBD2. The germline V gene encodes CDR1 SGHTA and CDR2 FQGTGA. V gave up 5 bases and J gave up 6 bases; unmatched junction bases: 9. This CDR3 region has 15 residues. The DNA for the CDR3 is TGTGCCAGCAGCCCTCAGGCGGGAGGTGGCAATGAGCAGTTCTTC. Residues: CASSPQAGGGNEQFF.

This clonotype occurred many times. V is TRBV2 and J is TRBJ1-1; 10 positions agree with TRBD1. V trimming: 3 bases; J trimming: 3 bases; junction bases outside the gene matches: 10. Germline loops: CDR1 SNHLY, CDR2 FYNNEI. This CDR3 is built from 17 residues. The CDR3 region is CASSDIGQGERDTEAFF. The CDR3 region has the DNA TGTGCCAGCAGTGATATCGGACAGGGGGAAAGGGACACTGAAGCTTTCTTT.

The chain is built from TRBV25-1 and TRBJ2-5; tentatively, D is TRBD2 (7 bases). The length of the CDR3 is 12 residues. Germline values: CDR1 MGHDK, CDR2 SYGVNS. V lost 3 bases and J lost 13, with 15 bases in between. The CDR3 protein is CASSDPRGARYF. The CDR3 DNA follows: TGTGCCAGCAGTGATCCCCGGGGGGCGAGGTACTTC. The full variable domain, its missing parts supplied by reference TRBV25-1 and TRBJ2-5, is EADIYQTPRYLVIGTGKKITLECSQTMGHDKMYWYQQDPGMELHLIHYSYGVNSTEKGDLSSESTVSRIRTEHFPLTLESARPSHTSQYLCASSDPRGARYFGPGTRLLVL.

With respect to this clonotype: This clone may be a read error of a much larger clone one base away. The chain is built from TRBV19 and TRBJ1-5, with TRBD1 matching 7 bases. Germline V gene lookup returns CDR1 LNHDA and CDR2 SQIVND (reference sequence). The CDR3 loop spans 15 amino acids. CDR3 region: CAGSSGTVSNQPQHF. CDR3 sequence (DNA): TGTGCCGGTAGTAGCGGGACAGTTAGCAATCAGCCCCAGCATTTT.

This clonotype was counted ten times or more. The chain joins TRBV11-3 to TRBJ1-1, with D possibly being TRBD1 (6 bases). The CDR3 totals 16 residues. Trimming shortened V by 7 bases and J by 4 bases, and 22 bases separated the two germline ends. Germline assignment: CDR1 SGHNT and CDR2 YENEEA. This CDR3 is CASTDFFGQGSTEAFF. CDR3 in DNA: TGTGCCAGCACCGACTTTTTCGGGCAGGGGAGCACTGAAGCTTTCTTT.

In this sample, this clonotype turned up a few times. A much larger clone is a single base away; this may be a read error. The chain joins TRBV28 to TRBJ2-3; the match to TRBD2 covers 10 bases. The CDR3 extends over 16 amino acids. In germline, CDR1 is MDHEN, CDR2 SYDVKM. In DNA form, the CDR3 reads TGTGCCAGCAGGGATCGTCTAGCGGGAGTAACAGATATGCAGTATTTT. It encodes CASRDRLAGVTDMQYF.

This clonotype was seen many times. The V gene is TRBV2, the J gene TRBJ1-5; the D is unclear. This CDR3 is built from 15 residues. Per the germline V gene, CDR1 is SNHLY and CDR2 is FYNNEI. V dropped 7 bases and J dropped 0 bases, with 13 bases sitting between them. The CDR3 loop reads CASTMNTDSNQPQHF. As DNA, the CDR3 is TGTGCCAGCACCATGAACACAGATAGCAATCAGCCCCAGCATTTT.

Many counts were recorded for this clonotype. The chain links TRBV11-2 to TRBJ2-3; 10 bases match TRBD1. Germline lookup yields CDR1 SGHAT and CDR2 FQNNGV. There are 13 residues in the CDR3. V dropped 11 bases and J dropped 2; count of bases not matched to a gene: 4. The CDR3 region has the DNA TGTGCCGGGGGACAGGGGATCACAGATACGCAGTATTTT. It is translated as CAGGQGITDTQYF.

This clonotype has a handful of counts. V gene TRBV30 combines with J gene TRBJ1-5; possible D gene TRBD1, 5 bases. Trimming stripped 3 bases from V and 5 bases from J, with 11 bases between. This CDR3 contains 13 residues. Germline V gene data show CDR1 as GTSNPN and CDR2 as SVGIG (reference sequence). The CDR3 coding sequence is TGTGCCTGGAGACGGGGCTTCGATCAGCCCCAGCATTTT. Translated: CAWRRGFDQPQHF.

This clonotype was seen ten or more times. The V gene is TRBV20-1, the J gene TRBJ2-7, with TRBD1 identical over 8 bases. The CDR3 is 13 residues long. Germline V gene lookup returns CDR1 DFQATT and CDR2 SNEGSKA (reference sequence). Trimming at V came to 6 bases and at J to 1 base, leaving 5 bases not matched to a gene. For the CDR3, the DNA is TGCAGTGCGCCGGGACAGGAGTCCTACGAGCAGTACTTC. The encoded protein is CSAPGQESYEQYF.

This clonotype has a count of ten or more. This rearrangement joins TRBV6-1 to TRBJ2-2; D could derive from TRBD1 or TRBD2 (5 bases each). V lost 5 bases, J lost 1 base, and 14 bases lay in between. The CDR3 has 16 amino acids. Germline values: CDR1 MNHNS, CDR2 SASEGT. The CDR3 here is CASSLTGTENTGELFF. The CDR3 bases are TGTGCCAGCAGTCTCACCGGGACCGAGAACACCGGGGAGCTGTTTTTT.

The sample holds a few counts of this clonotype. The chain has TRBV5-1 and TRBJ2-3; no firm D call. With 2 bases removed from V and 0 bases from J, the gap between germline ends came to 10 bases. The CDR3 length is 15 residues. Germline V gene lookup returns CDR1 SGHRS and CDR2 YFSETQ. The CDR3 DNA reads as TGCGCCAGCAGCTTTTGGAGACCTAGCACAGATACGCAGTATTTT. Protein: CASSFWRPSTDTQYF. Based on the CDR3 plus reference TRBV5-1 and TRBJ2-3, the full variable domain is KAGVTQTPRYLIKTRGQQVTLSCSPISGHRSVSWYQQTPGQGLQFLFEYFSETQRNKGNFPGRFSGRQFSNSRSEMNVSTLELGDSALYLCASSFWRPSTDTQYFGPGTRLTVL.

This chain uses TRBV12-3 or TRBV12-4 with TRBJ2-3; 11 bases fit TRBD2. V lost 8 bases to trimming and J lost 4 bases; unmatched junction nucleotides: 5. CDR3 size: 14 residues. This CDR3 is CASATSGNPDTQYF. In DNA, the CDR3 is TGTGCCAGCGCGACTAGCGGGAACCCAGATACGCAGTATTTT.

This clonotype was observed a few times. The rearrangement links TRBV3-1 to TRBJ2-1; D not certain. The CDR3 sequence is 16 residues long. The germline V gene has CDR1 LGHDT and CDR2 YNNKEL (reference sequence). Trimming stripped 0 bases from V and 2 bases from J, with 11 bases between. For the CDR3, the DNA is TGTGCCAGCAGCCAAGAAATTGGAGTCCCCTACAATGAGCAGTTCTTC. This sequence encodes CASSQEIGVPYNEQFF.

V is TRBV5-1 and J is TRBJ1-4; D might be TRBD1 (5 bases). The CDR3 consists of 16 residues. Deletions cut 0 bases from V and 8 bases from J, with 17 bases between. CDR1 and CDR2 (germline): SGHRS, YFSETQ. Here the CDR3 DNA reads TGCGCCAGCAGCTTGGACAAGGACATCCCCGAGGAAAAACTGTTTTTT. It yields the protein CASSLDKDIPEEKLFF.

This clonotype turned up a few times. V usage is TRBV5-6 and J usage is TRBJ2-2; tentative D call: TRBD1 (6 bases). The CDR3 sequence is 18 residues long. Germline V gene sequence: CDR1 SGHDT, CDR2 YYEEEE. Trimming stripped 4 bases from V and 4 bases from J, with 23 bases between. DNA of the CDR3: TGTGCCAGCAGCCCTCTCCTCAGGGGTGGCGCGAGCACCGGGGAGCTGTTTTTT. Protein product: CASSPLLRGGASTGELFF.

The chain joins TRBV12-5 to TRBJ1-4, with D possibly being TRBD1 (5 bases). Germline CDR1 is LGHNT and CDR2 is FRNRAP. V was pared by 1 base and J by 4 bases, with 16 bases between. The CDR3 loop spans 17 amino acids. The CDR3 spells CASGLASPGRRNEKLFF. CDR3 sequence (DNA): TGTGCTAGTGGTTTGGCCAGCCCGGGGCGCCGTAATGAAAAACTGTTTTTT.

This CDR3 reads CASSLGLAGGSGANVLTF. The DNA of the CDR3 is TGTGCCAGCAGCTTAGGATTAGCGGGAGGCTCTGGGGCCAACGTCCTGACTTTC. The J gene is TRBJ2-6, the V gene TRBV11-1; 10 nucleotides line up with TRBD2. The V gene's germline CDR1 is SGHAT and CDR2 FQDESV (reference sequence). The CDR3 is 18 residues long. V was pared by 1 base and J by 0 bases, with 3 bases of the junction left unmatched.

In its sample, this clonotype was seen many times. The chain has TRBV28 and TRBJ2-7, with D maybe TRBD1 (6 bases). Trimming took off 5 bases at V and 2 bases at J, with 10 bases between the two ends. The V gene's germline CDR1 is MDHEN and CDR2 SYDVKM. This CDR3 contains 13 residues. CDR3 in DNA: TGTGCCAGCAGTCCTGGACAGCCCTACGAGCAGTACTTC. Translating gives CASSPGQPYEQYF.

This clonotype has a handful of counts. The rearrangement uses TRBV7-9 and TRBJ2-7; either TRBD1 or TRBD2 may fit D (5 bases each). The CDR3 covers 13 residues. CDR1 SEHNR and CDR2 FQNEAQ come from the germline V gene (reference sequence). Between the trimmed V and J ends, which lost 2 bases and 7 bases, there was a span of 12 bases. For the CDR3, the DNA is TGTGCCAGCAGCTTAAGGAACGAGGGGGAGCAGTACTTC. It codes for CASSLRNEGEQYF.

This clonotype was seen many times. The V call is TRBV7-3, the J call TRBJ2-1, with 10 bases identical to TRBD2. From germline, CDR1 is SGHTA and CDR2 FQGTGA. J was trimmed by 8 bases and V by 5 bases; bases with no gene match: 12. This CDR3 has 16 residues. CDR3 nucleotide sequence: TGTGCCAGCAGCCCCCGTTCTAGCGGGAGAATCGATGAGCAGTTCTTC. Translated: CASSPRSSGRIDEQFF.

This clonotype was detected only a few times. The chain's CDR3 is CASRTRGVPYEQYF. The CDR3, as DNA: TGTGCCAGCAGAACCAGGGGTGTCCCCTACGAGCAGTACTTC. The chain combines TRBV6-1 with TRBJ2-7, with D maybe TRBD1 (6 bases). The CDR3 consists of 14 residues. The germline CDR1 and CDR2 sequences are MNHNS and SASEGT. Trimming removed 6 bases at V and 2 bases at J, with 14 bases between.

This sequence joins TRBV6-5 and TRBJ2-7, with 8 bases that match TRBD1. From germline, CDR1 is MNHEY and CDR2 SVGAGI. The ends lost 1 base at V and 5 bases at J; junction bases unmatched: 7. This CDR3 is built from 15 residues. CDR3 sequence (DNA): TGTGCCAGCAGTTACTTTTGGACAGGGCCCCACGAGCAGTACTTC. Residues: CASSYFWTGPHEQYF.

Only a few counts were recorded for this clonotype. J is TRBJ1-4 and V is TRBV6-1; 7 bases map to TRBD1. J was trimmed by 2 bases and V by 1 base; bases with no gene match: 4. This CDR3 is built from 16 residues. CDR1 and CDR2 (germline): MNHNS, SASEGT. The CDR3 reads CASSEGYRGTNEKLFF. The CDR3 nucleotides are TGTGCCAGCAGTGAAGGATACAGGGGCACTAATGAAAAACTGTTTTTT.